Following are 17 T cell receptor beta chains from one sample sequenced in a study of blood T cells in healthy people across ages. With a J-beta primer mix and a sample-barcoded 5' primer, a second PCR ran about 7 to 12 cycles. TCRdb reprocessed the 5' RACE reads via MiXCR and lists one record per CDR3 protein. The table shows around 1.5 million distinct CDR3 sequences, with 59% occurring only once. Sequenced sample: blood. Receptors originate from a man aged 18 to 30 in good health.

This clonotype was seen only once. This chain links TRBV20-1 with TRBJ2-3; TRBD2 might be the D (6 bases). V was cut by 6 bases and J by 0 bases, with 13 bases left in between. The length of the CDR3 is 14 residues. The germline gives CDR1 DFQATT, CDR2 SNEGSKA (reference sequence). CDR3 nucleotides: TGCAGTGCCAGCAGTCGGGGGAGCACAGATACGCAGTATTTT. It is translated as CSASSRGSTDTQYF.

The chain joins TRBV5-1 to TRBJ1-2, with 7 bases lining up with TRBD1. V shed 8 bases and J 7 bases; nucleotides not matched to a gene: 14. This CDR3 contains 14 residues. Germline-derived CDR1 and CDR2 are SGHRS and YFSETQ. Here the CDR3 DNA reads TGCGCCAGTTCCCGGGACAGTGTGGGGATTGGCTACACCTTC. Translating it yields CASSRDSVGIGYTF.

J is TRBJ1-4 and V is TRBV7-9, with D perhaps matching TRBD1 (6 bases). V was clipped by 5 bases and J by 8 bases, with 15 bases between them. This CDR3 is 14 amino acids long. Germline-derived CDR1 and CDR2 are SEHNR and FQNEAQ (reference sequence). CDR3 region: CASSIVSGQEKLFF. The CDR3 nucleotides are TGTGCCAGCAGCATTGTATCCGGACAGGAAAAACTGTTTTTT. Looking up the rest from reference TRBV7-9 and TRBJ1-4 gives the full variable domain: DTGVSQNPRHKITKRGQNVTFRCDPISEHNRLYWYRQTLGQGPEFLTYFQNEAQLEKSRLLSDRFSAERPKGSFSTLEIQRTEQGDSAMYLCASSIVSGQEKLFFGSGTQLSVL.

CDR3 loop: CASSKDKANEQFF. As DNA, the CDR3 is TGTGCCAGCAGCAAAGACAAGGCCAATGAGCAGTTCTTC. J is TRBJ2-1 and V is TRBV21-1. TRBV21-1 is a known pseudogene. CDR3 length: 13 residues.

This sequence joins TRBV7-2 and TRBJ1-2; 7 nucleotides agree with TRBD1. The CDR3 has 13 amino acids. Germline V lookup: CDR1 SGHTA, CDR2 FQGNSA. Trimming took 3 bases from V and 8 from J; bases not matched to a gene: 6. The CDR3 sequence: CASSFATGAGYTF. CDR3 in DNA: TGTGCCAGCAGCTTTGCTACAGGGGCCGGCTACACCTTC.

The chain is built from TRBV5-1 and TRBJ2-1; D gene uncertain. CDR1 and CDR2 (germline): SGHRS, YFSETQ. The ends were cut back, 0 bases at V and 2 bases at J, with 6 bases in the middle. The CDR3 covers 14 residues. The DNA of the CDR3 is TGCGCCAGCAGCTTGGCTTCGACCTACAATGAGCAGTTCTTC. It translates to CASSLASTYNEQFF.

This clonotype appeared a single time. The CDR3 nucleotides read TGTGCCAGCAGTGGAACTAGCGGGGCCACCACAGATACGCAGTATTTT. Translating gives CASSGTSGATTDTQYF. The rearrangement joins TRBV2 to TRBJ2-3; 10 nucleotides align to TRBD2. The CDR3 totals 16 residues. V lost 4 bases and J lost 2; bases outside the gene matches: 6. Looked up from germline, CDR1 is SNHLY and CDR2 is FYNNEI. Based on the CDR3 plus reference TRBV2 and TRBJ2-3, the full variable domain is EPEVTQTPSHQVTQMGQEVILRCVPISNHLYFYWYRQILGQKVEFLVSFYNNEISEKSEIFDDQFSVERPDGSNFTLKIRSTKLEDSAMYFCASSGTSGATTDTQYFGPGTRLTVL.

V usage is TRBV6-5 and J usage is TRBJ2-4; 7 bases match TRBD2. Losses at the gene ends were 4 bases for V and 2 bases for J; bases not matched to a gene: 5. CDR3 size: 15 residues. Germline-derived CDR1 and CDR2 are MNHEY and SVGAGI. The CDR3 DNA reads as TGTGCCAGCAGTTGGGGAGGGGCATCCAAAAACATTCAGTACTTC. The encoded protein is CASSWGGASKNIQYF.

In its sample, this clonotype was seen a few times. The rearrangement uses TRBV10-3 and TRBJ2-5; a weak D match, TRBD2 (5 bases). The CDR3 loop spans 13 amino acids. Trimming shortened V by 6 bases and J by 4 bases, and 12 bases separated the two germline ends. The germline V gene has CDR1 ENHRY and CDR2 SYGVKD. This CDR3 is CAIRQLVGETQYF. CDR3 DNA: TGTGCCATCAGACAACTAGTAGGAGAGACCCAGTACTTC.

The J gene is TRBJ2-7, the V gene TRBV6-5; unclear D gene. Germline CDR1 and CDR2: MNHEY and SVGAGI. The CDR3 spans 11 residues. The V gene lost 7 bases and the J gene lost 3 bases, with 7 bases spanning the gap. CDR3 in DNA: TGTGCCAGCATGATCGGCTACGAGCAGTACTTC. This gives the protein CASMIGYEQYF.

The chain joins TRBV18 to TRBJ2-7; 7 nucleotides align to TRBD1. This CDR3 contains 14 residues. J was trimmed by 2 bases and V by 2 bases; bases with no gene match: 3. Germline CDR1 is KGHSH and CDR2 is LQKENI. The CDR3, as DNA: TGTGCCAGCTCACCAGGACAGGTGACCTACGAGCAGTACTTC. Translation gives CASSPGQVTYEQYF.

The chain has TRBV6-1 and TRBJ2-3; a possible D gene is TRBD1 (6 bases). This CDR3 spans 13 amino acids. CDR1 and CDR2 from the germline V gene are MNHNS and SASEGT. V was cut by 7 bases and J by 0 bases, with 8 bases left in between. DNA for the CDR3: TGTGCCAGCAAGGACAGAAGCACAGATACGCAGTATTTT. It codes for CASKDRSTDTQYF.

The gene calls are TRBV28 and TRBJ2-3, with D hard to call. Looked up from germline, CDR1 is MDHEN and CDR2 is SYDVKM. The CDR3 loop spans 14 amino acids. V lost 6 bases to trimming and J lost 2 bases, with 12 bases between them. The CDR3 DNA sequence: TGTGCCAGCAGACGTCAGTTAGTCACAGATACGCAGTATTTT. Translating it yields CASRRQLVTDTQYF.

The chain employs TRBV4-2 and TRBJ1-6; D gene uncertain. Trimming cost V 2 bases and J 0 bases, with 11 bases left between them. Germline V lookup: CDR1 LGHNA, CDR2 YNFKEQ. This CDR3 is built from 17 residues. Here the CDR3 DNA reads TGTGCCAGCAGCCAATGGGCCGAAAGCTCCTATAATTCACCCCTCCACTTT. It yields the protein CASSQWAESSYNSPLHF.

A single count supports this clonotype. The chain joins TRBV4-1 to TRBJ2-7, with D tentatively TRBD2 (6 bases). Germline V gives CDR1 MGHRA, CDR2 YSYEKL. Trimming stripped 1 base from V and 1 base from J, with 11 bases between. The CDR3 spans 15 residues. The CDR3 sequence is CASSQGRSGSYEQYF. CDR3 DNA: TGCGCCAGCAGCCAAGGGCGGAGCGGGTCCTACGAGCAGTACTTC.

This clonotype was picked up a small number of times. This sequence joins TRBV7-6 and TRBJ1-4; 8 nucleotides align to TRBD1. The V segment lost 0 bases and the J segment 7 bases; nucleotides outside the gene matches: 7. The CDR3 has 16 amino acids. Looked up from germline, CDR1 is SGHVS and CDR2 is FNYEAQ. CDR3 sequence reads: CASSLAGQGLGEKLFF. The CDR3, as DNA: TGTGCCAGCAGCTTAGCCGGACAGGGCTTGGGTGAAAAACTGTTTTTT.

This clonotype has more than one count but fewer than ten. V is TRBV10-3 and J is TRBJ2-7, with 13 bases matching TRBD2. CDR3 size: 16 residues. Germline V gene sequence: CDR1 ENHRY, CDR2 SYGVKD. J was trimmed by 3 bases and V by 3 bases; bases with no gene match: 5. CDR3 DNA: TGTGCCATCAGTGATCAACGGACTAGCGGGAGCTACGAGCAGTACTTC. Translation: CAISDQRTSGSYEQYF.